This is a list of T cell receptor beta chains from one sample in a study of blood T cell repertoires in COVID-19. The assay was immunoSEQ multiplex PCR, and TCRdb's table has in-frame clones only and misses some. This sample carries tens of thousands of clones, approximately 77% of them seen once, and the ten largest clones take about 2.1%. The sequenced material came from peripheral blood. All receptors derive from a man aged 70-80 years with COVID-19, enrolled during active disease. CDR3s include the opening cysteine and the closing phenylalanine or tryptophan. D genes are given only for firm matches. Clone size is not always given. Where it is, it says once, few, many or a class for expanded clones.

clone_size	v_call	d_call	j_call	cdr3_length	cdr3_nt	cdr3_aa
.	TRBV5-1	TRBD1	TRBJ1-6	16	TGCGCCAGCAGCTTGCGCCAGGGGGCGGATAATTCACCCCTCCACTTT	CASSLRQGADNSPLHF
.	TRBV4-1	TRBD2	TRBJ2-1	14	TGCGCCAGCAGGCCTAGCGGGAGGGCGAATGAGCAGTTCTTC	CASRPSGRANEQFF
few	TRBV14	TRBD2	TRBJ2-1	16	TGTGCCAGCAGCCAAGATCCTAGCGGGACGATCAATGAGCAGTTCTTC	CASSQDPSGTINEQFF
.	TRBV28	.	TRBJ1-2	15	TGTGCCAGCAGTTTAGGGGGATCAGGGGACTATGGCTACACCTTC	CASSLGGSGDYGYTF
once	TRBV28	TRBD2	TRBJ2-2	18	TGTGCCAGCAGAACCCGGCGGGAGGGGACACAGGGTACCGGGGAGCTGTTTTTT	CASRTRREGTQGTGELFF
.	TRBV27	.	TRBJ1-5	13	TGTGCCAGCGCCACTTGGAGCAATCAGCCCCAGCATTTT	CASATWSNQPQHF
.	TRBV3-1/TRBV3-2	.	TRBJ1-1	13	TGTGCCAGCAGCCAAGAGGGGCAAACTGAAGCTTTCTTT	CASSQEGQTEAFF
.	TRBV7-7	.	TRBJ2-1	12	TGTGCTAGCAGCACAACCGGGGGTGAGCAGTTCTTC	CASSTTGGEQFF
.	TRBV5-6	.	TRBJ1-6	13	TGTGCCAGCAGCTTGGCCAGTAATTCACCCCTCCACTTT	CASSLASNSPLHF
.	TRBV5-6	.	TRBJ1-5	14	TGTGCCAGCAGCGCATCGCCTCAGGGGAAGCCCCAGCATTTT	CASSASPQGKPQHF
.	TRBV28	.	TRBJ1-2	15	TGTGCCAGCTCCTATGGCGGACAGCTTAACTATGGCTACACCTTC	CASSYGGQLNYGYTF
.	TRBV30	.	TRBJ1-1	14	TGTGCCTGGAGTCGCTACCAGGGAGGGACTGAAGCTTTCTTT	CAWSRYQGGTEAFF
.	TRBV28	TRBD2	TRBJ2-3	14	TGTGCCAGCAGTTTAAGGCTAGCGGGAGATACGCAGTATTTT	CASSLRLAGDTQYF
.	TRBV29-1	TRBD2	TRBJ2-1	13	TGCAGCGTTGACCCCTCGGGGGGGCATGAGCAGTTCTTC	CSVDPSGGHEQFF
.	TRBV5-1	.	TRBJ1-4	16	TGCGCCAGCAGTTTCGGCGGGGGGTTCTATATTGAAAAACTGTTTTTT	CASSFGGGFYIEKLFF
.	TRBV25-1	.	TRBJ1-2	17	TGTGCCAGCAGTGAATTAGAGGGATCGCGGGGGCGAGGCGGCTACACCTTC	CASSELEGSRGRGGYTF
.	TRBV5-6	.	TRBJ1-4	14	TGTGCCAGCAGCTTGAGCGGCTTACATGAAAAACTGTTTTTT	CASSLSGLHEKLFF
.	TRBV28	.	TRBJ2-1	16	TGTGCCAGCAGTCCACCGGGCGGGGCATTTAGAGATGAGCAGTTCTTC	CASSPPGGAFRDEQFF
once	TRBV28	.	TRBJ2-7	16	TGTGCCAGCAGTTTCAGTGATCAGGGTCTCCCCTACGAGCAGTACTTC	CASSFSDQGLPYEQYF
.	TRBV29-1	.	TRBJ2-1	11	TGCAGCGTGAGGTCGTGGGATGAGCAGTTCTTC	CSVRSWDEQFF
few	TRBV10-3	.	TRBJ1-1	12	TGTGCCATCAGTGGAACGGGGGTTGAAGCTTTCTTT	CAISGTGVEAFF
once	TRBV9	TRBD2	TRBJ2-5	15	TGTGCCAGCAGCGTAGCAACTAGCGGGATAGAGACCCAGTACTTC	CASSVATSGIETQYF
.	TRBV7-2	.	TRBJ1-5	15	TGTGCCAGCAGCTTAGCGTGGCAGGTCAATCAGCCCCAGCATTTT	CASSLAWQVNQPQHF
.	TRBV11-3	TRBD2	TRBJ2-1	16	TGTGCCAGCAGCTCACAAGCGGGAAGCTCCTACAATGAGCAGTTCTTC	CASSSQAGSSYNEQFF
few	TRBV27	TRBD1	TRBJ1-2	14	TGTGCCAGCAGGCGACAGGGGGGGGAAGGTGGCTACACCTTC	CASRRQGGEGGYTF
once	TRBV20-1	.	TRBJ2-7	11	TGCAGTGCCTGGGTGGGGAGGGAGCAGTACTTC	CSAWVGREQYF
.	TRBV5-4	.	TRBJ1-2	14	TGTGCCAGCAGCCTAGAAGCAGCGAACTATGGCTACACCTTC	CASSLEAANYGYTF
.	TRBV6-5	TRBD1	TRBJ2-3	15	TGTGCCAGCAGTAGGACAGGGTCCCGCACAGATACGCAGTATTTT	CASSRTGSRTDTQYF
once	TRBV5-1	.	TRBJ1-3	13	TGCGCCAGCTTCGAGGGCTCTGGAAACACCATATATTTT	CASFEGSGNTIYF